This entry lists 12 T cell receptor beta chains sequenced from one sample in a study of blood T cell repertoires in COVID-19 (TCRdb year 2020). The library relied on the immunoSEQ multiplex PCR assay. Imported from immuneACCESS, the table was reduced by TCRdb to in-frame sequences with V and J called. These copies leave out some clones; in studies compared against another copy, an unresolved V gene accounts for under half, and the cause of the remainder is not known. This sample has roughly 120,000 clones in its table, and roughly 80% of those were observed once. Of the sample, roughly 6.2% falls within the top ten clones. Sequencing input: peripheral blood. The receptor source for this set is a man in his sixties or seventies with acute or convalescent COVID-19.

The chain is built from TRBV6-5 and TRBJ1-3, with a possible D match to TRBD1 (5 bases). CDR1 and CDR2 from the germline V gene are MNHEY and SVGAGI. V gave up 7 bases and J gave up 7 bases, with 20 bases separating them. The CDR3 length is 15 residues. This CDR3 reads CASIPGLFSRNTIYF. CDR3 coding DNA: TGTGCCAGCATCCCGGGACTGTTCTCTAGGAACACCATATATTTT.

J is TRBJ1-5 and V is TRBV28, with 9 bases lining up with TRBD1. In germline, CDR1 is MDHEN, CDR2 SYDVKM. The CDR3 extends over 15 amino acids. V shed 6 bases, J shed 5 bases, and the junction held 8 bases outside the gene matches. The CDR3 DNA sequence: TGTGCCAGCAGCCAGGGACAGGGTTACTATCAGCCCCAGCATTTT. Its protein product is CASSQGQGYYQPQHF.

The gene calls are TRBV3-1 (or the pseudogene TRBV3-2) and TRBJ1-6, with TRBD1 matching 8 bases. V lost 3 bases to trimming and J lost 10 bases; unmatched junction nucleotides: 11. From germline, CDR1 is LGHDT and CDR2 YNNKEL (reference sequence). This CDR3 is built from 16 residues. The chain's CDR3 is CASSHMRQGAGSPLHF. CDR3 coding DNA: TGTGCCAGCAGCCACATGCGGCAGGGGGCAGGGTCACCCCTCCACTTT.

The chain links TRBV5-6 to TRBJ2-3, with TRBD1 matching 10 bases. The CDR3 is 18 residues long. The V gene end was trimmed by 0 bases and the J gene end by 1 base; junction bases not matched to a gene: 8. Germline-derived CDR1 and CDR2 are SGHDT and YYEEEE. CDR3: CASSLAGPGTGGTDTQYF. DNA of the CDR3: TGTGCCAGCAGCTTGGCCGGGCCCGGGACAGGGGGCACAGATACGCAGTATTTT.

V and J are TRBV6-6 and TRBJ1-2, with D possibly matching TRBD1 (6 bases). Trimming took off 6 bases at V and 2 bases at J, with 16 bases between the two ends. Germline V lookup: CDR1 MNHNY, CDR2 SVGAGI (reference sequence). CDR3 length: 15 amino acids. The CDR3: CASRAGDTGNYGYTF. The CDR3 nucleotides are TGTGCCAGCAGGGCCGGGGACACCGGGAACTATGGCTACACCTTC.

This rearrangement joins TRBV5-1 to TRBJ2-5, with 10 bases matching TRBD1. The CDR3 has 15 amino acids. Germline values: CDR1 SGHRS, CDR2 YFSETQ. V shed 2 bases, J shed 4 bases, and the junction held 5 bases outside the gene matches. CDR3 sequence reads: CASSFGDRGGETQYF. In nucleotides, the CDR3 is TGCGCCAGCAGCTTTGGGGACAGGGGCGGAGAGACCCAGTACTTC.

This clone has more than one count but fewer than ten. This rearrangement joins TRBV9 to TRBJ2-3; 7 bases line up with TRBD2. The CDR3 contains 19 residues. With 3 bases clipped from V and 4 bases from J, the junction kept 20 bases outside the gene matches. Germline CDR1 reads SGDLS; CDR2 reads YYNGEE. CDR3 nucleotide sequence: TGTGCCAGCAGCGCCTTGGCGTCGGCGGGAGTGGTAACCGCAGATACGCAGTATTTT. It specifies CASSALASAGVVTADTQYF. The full variable domain, with the rest looked up from reference TRBV9 and TRBJ2-3, is DSGVTQTPKHLITATGQRVTLRCSPRSGDLSVYWYQQSLDQGLQFLIQYYNGEERAKGNILERFSAQQFPDLHSELNLSSLELGDSALYFCASSALASAGVVTADTQYFGPGTRLTVL.

This chain connects TRBV4-1 to TRBJ2-2, with 9 bases matching TRBD1. CDR1 and CDR2 from the germline V gene are MGHRA and YSYEKL. The V segment lost 3 bases and the J segment 7 bases; nucleotides outside the gene matches: 9. The CDR3 has 16 amino acids. The CDR3 nucleotides read TGCGCCAGCAGCCATACCCTACAGGGGGCAGTCGGGGAGCTGTTTTTT. Its translation is CASSHTLQGAVGELFF.

The V gene is TRBV5-5, the J gene TRBJ2-7, with TRBD1 as a possible D gene (6 bases). Germline CDR1 SGHKS, CDR2 YYEKEE (reference sequence). The CDR3 runs 16 residues. V dropped 4 bases and J dropped 3 bases, with 20 bases sitting between them. CDR3: CASSLTSGTNSYEQYF. Here the CDR3 DNA reads TGTGCCAGCAGCCTGACGTCCGGGACAAACAGCTACGAGCAGTACTTC.

The chain links TRBV5-4 to TRBJ1-1, with D maybe TRBD1 (5 bases). With 0 bases removed from V and 1 base from J, the gap between germline ends came to 10 bases. The CDR3 totals 15 residues. Germline values: CDR1 SGHNT, CDR2 YYREEE (reference sequence). This CDR3 is CASSLGGVKNTEAFF. The CDR3, as DNA: TGTGCCAGCAGCTTGGGGGGGGTCAAGAACACTGAAGCTTTCTTT.

This chain links TRBV11-2 with TRBJ2-1; no firm D call. Trimming removed 1 base at V and 3 bases at J, with 10 bases between. This CDR3 is 15 amino acids long. CDR1 is SGHAT, CDR2 FQNNGV, per germline. CDR3 sequence (DNA): TGTGCCAGCAGCTTAGGTATGGGCCGCTACAATGAGCAGTTCTTC. It is translated as CASSLGMGRYNEQFF. The entire variable domain, with the rest obtained from reference TRBV11-2 and TRBJ2-1, is as follows: EAGVAQSPRYKIIEKRQSVAFWCNPISGHATLYWYQQILGQGPKLLIQFQNNGVVDDSQLPKDRFSAERLKGVDSTLKIQPAKLEDSAVYLCASSLGMGRYNEQFFGPGTRLTVL.

The chain carries TRBV3-1 (or the pseudogene TRBV3-2) and TRBJ1-2; 7 nucleotides match TRBD1. With 4 bases clipped from V and 2 bases from J, the junction kept 7 bases outside the gene matches. The length of the CDR3 is 15 residues. Germline V gene data show CDR1 as LGHDT and CDR2 as YNNKEL (reference sequence). The CDR3 sequence: CASSREGAKNYGYTF. CDR3 DNA: TGTGCCAGCAGCCGAGAGGGGGCGAAGAACTATGGCTACACCTTC.